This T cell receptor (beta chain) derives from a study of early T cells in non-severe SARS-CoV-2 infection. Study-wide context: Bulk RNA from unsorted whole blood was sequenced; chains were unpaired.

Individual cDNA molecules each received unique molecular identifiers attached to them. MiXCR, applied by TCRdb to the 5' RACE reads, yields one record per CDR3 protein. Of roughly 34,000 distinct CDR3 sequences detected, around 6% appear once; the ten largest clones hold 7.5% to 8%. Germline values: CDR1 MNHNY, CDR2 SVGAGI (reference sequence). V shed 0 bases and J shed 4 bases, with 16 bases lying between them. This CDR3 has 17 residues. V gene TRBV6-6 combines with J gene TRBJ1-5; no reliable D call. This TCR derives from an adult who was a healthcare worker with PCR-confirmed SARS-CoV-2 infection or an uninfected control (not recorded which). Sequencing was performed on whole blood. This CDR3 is CASSYSNPAVGNQPQHF. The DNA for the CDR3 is TGTGCCAGCAGTTACTCGAACCCGGCCGTAGGGAATCAGCCCCAGCATTTT.